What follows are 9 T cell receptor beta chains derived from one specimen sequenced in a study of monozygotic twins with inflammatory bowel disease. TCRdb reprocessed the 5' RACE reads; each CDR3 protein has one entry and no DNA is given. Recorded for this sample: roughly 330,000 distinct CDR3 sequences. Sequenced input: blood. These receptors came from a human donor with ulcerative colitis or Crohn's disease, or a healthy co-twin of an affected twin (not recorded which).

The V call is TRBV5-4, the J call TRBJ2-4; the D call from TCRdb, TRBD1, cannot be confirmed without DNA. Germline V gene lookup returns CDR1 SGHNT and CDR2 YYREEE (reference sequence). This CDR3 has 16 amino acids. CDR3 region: CASSLVGGVSKNIQYF.

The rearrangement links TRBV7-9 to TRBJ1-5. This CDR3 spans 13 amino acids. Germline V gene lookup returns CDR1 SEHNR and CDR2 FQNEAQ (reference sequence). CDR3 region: CASSLHPNQPQHF.

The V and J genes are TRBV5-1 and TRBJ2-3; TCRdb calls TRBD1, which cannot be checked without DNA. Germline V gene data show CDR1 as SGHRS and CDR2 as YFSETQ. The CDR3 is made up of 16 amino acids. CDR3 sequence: CASSQTIRGRTDTQYF.

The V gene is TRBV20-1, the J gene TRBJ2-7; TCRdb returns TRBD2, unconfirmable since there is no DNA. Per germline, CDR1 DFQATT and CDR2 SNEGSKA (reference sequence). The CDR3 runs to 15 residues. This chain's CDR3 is CSARGTSGILYEQYF.

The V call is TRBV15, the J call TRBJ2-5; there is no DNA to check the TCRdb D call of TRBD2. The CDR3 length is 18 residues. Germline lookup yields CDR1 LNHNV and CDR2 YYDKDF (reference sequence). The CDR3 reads CATSRDHPLAGGGVSQYF.

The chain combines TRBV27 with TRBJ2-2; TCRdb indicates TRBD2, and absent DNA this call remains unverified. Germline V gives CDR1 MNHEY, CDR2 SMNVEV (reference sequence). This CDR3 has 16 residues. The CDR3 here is CASSLSAMTSTGELFF.

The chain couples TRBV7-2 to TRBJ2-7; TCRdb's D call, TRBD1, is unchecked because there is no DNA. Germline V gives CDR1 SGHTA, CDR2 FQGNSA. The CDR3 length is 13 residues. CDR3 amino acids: CASSRQGEYEQYF.

Here the CDR3 reads CSARDEGRDRTRAFF. The V and J genes are TRBV20-1 and TRBJ1-1; TCRdb's D call of TRBD1 is untestable without DNA. This CDR3 is built from 15 residues. CDR1 is DFQATT, CDR2 SNEGSKA, per germline (reference sequence).

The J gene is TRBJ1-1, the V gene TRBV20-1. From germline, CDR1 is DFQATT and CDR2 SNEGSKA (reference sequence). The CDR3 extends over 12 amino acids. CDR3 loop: CSVSLQNTEAFF.